The rows below give T cell receptor beta chains drawn from one sample of a study of early T cells in non-severe SARS-CoV-2 infection. TCRdb independently ran MiXCR on the 5' RACE reads; one entry per CDR3 protein. The table shows 35,000 to 50,000 distinct CDR3 sequences, with 5.5% to 7.5% occurring only once. Sequencing was performed on whole blood. Every receptor here comes from an adult who was a healthcare worker with PCR-confirmed SARS-CoV-2 infection or an uninfected control (not recorded which). CDR3s leave out the opening cysteine and the closing phenylalanine or tryptophan.

J: TRBJ2-5
V: TRBV7-6
CDR3: ASSSRDRETQY

J: TRBJ2-7
V: TRBV18
CDR3: ASSPLFGEQY

J: TRBJ1-5
V: TRBV10-2
CDR3: ASRGTGNNQPQH

J: TRBJ2-3
V: TRBV12-3/TRBV12-4
CDR3: ATTWGGSTDTQY

J: TRBJ2-6
V: TRBV6-1
CDR3: ASSGKGASGANVLT

J: TRBJ2-4
V: TRBV12-3/TRBV12-4
CDR3: ASRPFGQGAKNIQY

J: TRBJ2-3
V: TRBV7-9
CDR3: ASSPNRGRTDTQY

J: TRBJ2-5
V: TRBV2
CDR3: ASSEAPGGTQETQY

J: TRBJ2-1
V: TRBV2
CDR3: ASNRGNEQF

J: TRBJ2-5
V: TRBV20-1
CDR3: SAWVQGQETQY

J: TRBJ1-5
V: TRBV6-2/TRBV6-3
CDR3: ASRWSNQPQH

J: TRBJ1-5
V: TRBV11-2
CDR3: ASSLLGGISNQPQH

J: TRBJ2-1
V: TRBV20-1
CDR3: SASTVSSYNEQF

J: TRBJ1-6
V: TRBV7-2
CDR3: ASSLGVFGGQNSPLH

J: TRBJ1-5
V: TRBV5-5
CDR3: ASSFGQGGSNQPQH

J: TRBJ1-3
V: TRBV12-3/TRBV12-4
CDR3: ASTPRDTIY

J: TRBJ1-5
V: TRBV28
CDR3: ASSRRVDRPSQPQH

J: TRBJ1-1
V: TRBV28
CDR3: ASSLGGGRGAF

J: TRBJ2-5
V: TRBV27
CDR3: ASSFAGALQETQY

J: TRBJ2-3
V: TRBV6-4
CDR3: ASSSGAGDTQY

J: TRBJ2-1
V: TRBV6-6
CDR3: ASSSLAGVYNEQF

J: TRBJ1-4
V: TRBV5-1
CDR3: ASSVGLPNEKLF

J: TRBJ2-2
V: TRBV20-1
CDR3: SARDPTGAHTGELF

J: TRBJ1-1
V: TRBV13
CDR3: ASSLRPGGMNTEAF

J: TRBJ2-2
V: TRBV5-1
CDR3: ASNDRANTGELF

J: TRBJ2-3
V: TRBV11-2
CDR3: ASSLGASGEDTQY

J: TRBJ1-2
V: TRBV6-5
CDR3: ASMSSGTGKGYT

J: TRBJ2-1
V: TRBV20-1
CDR3: SAARYEQF

J: TRBJ2-5
V: TRBV2
CDR3: ASSVSSGGRETQY

J: TRBJ2-2
V: TRBV19
CDR3: ASSIRLQNTGELF

J: TRBJ1-1
V: TRBV6-2/TRBV6-3
CDR3: ASSDQGYTEAF

J: TRBJ2-5
V: TRBV19
CDR3: ASRDSGRETQY

J: TRBJ2-1
V: TRBV29-1
CDR3: SVENGYEQF

J: TRBJ2-3
V: TRBV7-9
CDR3: ANSPTSDPTQY

J: TRBJ2-5
V: TRBV12-3/TRBV12-4
CDR3: ASSRDRPEETQY

J: TRBJ2-5
V: TRBV4-1
CDR3: ASSQEDMGGKTQY

J: TRBJ2-4
V: TRBV5-1
CDR3: ASNPGQGGSYIQY

J: TRBJ2-5
V: TRBV12-3/TRBV12-4
CDR3: ASSYPQETQY

J: TRBJ2-7
V: TRBV20-1
CDR3: SAALRDSSYEQY

J: TRBJ2-6
V: TRBV5-1
CDR3: ASSLRQVYSGANVLT

J: TRBJ1-5
V: TRBV7-9
CDR3: ASSHNSPNQPQH

J: TRBJ2-1
V: TRBV29-1
CDR3: SVERATVKA

J: TRBJ2-3
V: TRBV11-2
CDR3: ASSLDPGTSKEY

J: TRBJ2-3
V: TRBV19
CDR3: ASRRAAYTDTQY

J: TRBJ1-6
V: TRBV5-1
CDR3: ASSLFGGDNSPLH

J: TRBJ2-7
V: TRBV5-5
CDR3: ASSNGQGPHEQY